The rows below give T cell receptor beta chains drawn from one sample of a study of shared clonotypes between healthy human individuals. Generated by immunoSEQ multiplex PCR, the TCRdb table keeps only in-frame clones and is missing some. The sample records a few hundred thousand clones, approximately 79% being singletons. The sequenced sample consisted of memory CD4+ T cells sorted from blood. These receptors were collected from a man in his thirties or forties in good health. Both conserved end residues are part of each CDR3. Fields, in order: clone size, V gene, J gene, D gene, CDR3 DNA, CDR3 protein. The D gene is left open where the match is weak. Only part of the rows carry a size: once, few, many, or a class if the clone is expanded.

.,TRBV7-6,TRBJ1-1,.,TGTGCCAGCAGCTACAGGGAGAACACTGAAGCTTTCTTT,CASSYRENTEAFF
once,TRBV18,TRBJ2-1,TRBD1,TGTGCCAGCTCACCGACCGGGACAGGGGTCAATGAGCAGTTCTTC,CASSPTGTGVNEQFF
many,TRBV2,TRBJ2-1,.,TGTGCCAGCAGCCTCCTAGGGCACAATGAGCAGTTCTTC,CASSLLGHNEQFF
.,TRBV28,TRBJ1-2,.,TGTGCCAGCAGTTCGGTCGATGGCTACACCTTC,CASSSVDGYTF
.,TRBV19,TRBJ2-1,TRBD2,TGTGCCAGCCGAGGAGCTAGCGGGGAGGCCCACAATGAGCAGTTCTTC,CASRGASGEAHNEQFF
.,TRBV4-3,TRBJ2-3,.,TGCGCCAGCAGCCAAGACCCTAGTTCAGATACGCAGTATTTT,CASSQDPSSDTQYF
.,TRBV28,TRBJ1-2,.,TGTGCCAGCAGCCCGCCTCGGGGCTATGGCTACACCTTC,CASSPPRGYGYTF
.,TRBV27,TRBJ2-1,TRBD2,TGTGCCAGCAGTCGGCGTGGGAGCGGGAGGATTCGGAATGAGCAGTTCTTC,CASSRRGSGRIRNEQFF
.,TRBV27,TRBJ2-7,TRBD2,TGTGCCAGCAGTTTCGCCCTCGGGACTAGCGGGAGTTCCGAGCAGTACTTC,CASSFALGTSGSSEQYF
.,TRBV2,TRBJ2-1,TRBD1,TGTGCCAGCAGTGAAGCGCCAGGGGGTCGACAGATCTTC,CASSEAPGGRQIF
few,TRBV29-1,TRBJ1-5,.,TGCAGCGTTGCTGGGGGGGGCAATCAGCCCCAGCATTTT,CSVAGGGNQPQHF
.,TRBV7-6,TRBJ2-3,TRBD2,TGTGCCAGCAGCCACATGGGACTAGCGGGAGTAAGTTTCACAGATACGCAGTATTTT,CASSHMGLAGVSFTDTQYF
.,TRBV5-6,TRBJ1-5,.,TGTGCCAGCAGCAATAGGGACCGGGCTTGGCAGCCCCAGCATTTT,CASSNRDRAWQPQHF
.,TRBV10-2,TRBJ2-1,TRBD2,TGCGCCACATTCGGGGGGGGCGATGAGCAGTTCTTC,CATFGGGDEQFF
many,TRBV28,TRBJ2-5,.,TGTGCCAGCAGTTTTAACCAGCGGAGGGTGGAGACCCAGTACTTC,CASSFNQRRVETQYF
.,TRBV2,TRBJ2-2,.,TGTGCCAGCAGGGAGACAGGATTTACGAACACCGGGGAGCTGTTTTTT,CASRETGFTNTGELFF
.,TRBV5-4,TRBJ1-2,.,TGTGCCAGCAGCTTGGCACAGGGCGACTATGGCTACACCTTC,CASSLAQGDYGYTF
once,TRBV7-3,TRBJ1-1,.,TGTGCCAGCAGCTTGGAACAGAACACTGAAGCTTTCTTT,CASSLEQNTEAFF
.,TRBV29-1,TRBJ2-1,TRBD2,TGCAGCGTTGGAGGACTAGTAGATCGCGTCAATGAGCAGTTCTTC,CSVGGLVDRVNEQFF
.,TRBV28,TRBJ2-5,.,TGTGCCAGCAGTCGGGACTCTCGGGGGACCCAGTACTTC,CASSRDSRGTQYF